Sequencing of this T cell receptor beta chain was carried out in a study of blood T cell repertoires in COVID-19. Produced via immunoSEQ multiplex PCR; TCRdb's table is partial and in-frame only. Altogether about 140,000 clones are present, almost 80% being singletons, with the ten largest covering around 9.9%. This receptor was identified in a man between 60 and 75 years old who had recovered from COVID-19. What was sequenced was peripheral blood.

CDR3 sequence reads: CASSLAKNEEGKTQYF. The CDR3 DNA sequence: TGTGCCAGCAGCTTAGCTAAGAACGAGGAGGGGAAGACCCAGTACTTC. This chain joins TRBV7-9 and TRBJ2-5; D possibly corresponds to TRBD2 (6 bases). V lost 0 bases and J lost 6, with 17 bases in between. The CDR3 length is 16 residues. Germline V lookup: CDR1 SEHNR, CDR2 FQNEAQ (reference sequence). The full variable domain, its missing parts supplied by reference TRBV7-9 and TRBJ2-5, is DTGVSQNPRHKITKRGQNVTFRCDPISEHNRLYWYRQTLGQGPEFLTYFQNEAQLEKSRLLSDRFSAERPKGSFSTLEIQRTEQGDSAMYLCASSLAKNEEGKTQYFGPGTRLLVL.